The 32 T cell receptor beta chains given below trace back to one sample, sequenced in a study of quantifying T cell responses using KT2 cells. Overall study context: TCR alpha and beta constant-region primers primed reverse transcription of RNA.

A single-stranded UMI oligo with SP2 sequence was ligated to cDNA 3' ends. The first PCR ran roughly 4 cycles with an equimolar RC1.1 and RC1.2 beta primer mix. One entry per CDR3 protein results from TCRdb running MiXCR on the UMI-ligation and nested PCR reads. The data contain about 32,000 distinct CDR3 sequences, roughly 7.2% of them singletons. The sequencing input was PBMCs spiked with cells of the T cell clone KT2. Every receptor here comes from a human donor.

The chain carries TRBV29-1 and TRBJ1-1; D gene unclear. The CDR3 is 14 amino acids. The V end lost 2 bases, the J end lost 1 base, and 11 bases lay between the germline ends. Germline V gene lookup returns CDR1 SQVTM and CDR2 ANQGSEA. This CDR3 is CSVELPRQNTEAFF. Written as DNA, the CDR3 is TGCAGCGTTGAACTACCCCGACAGAACACTGAAGCTTTCTTT. Together with reference TRBV29-1 and TRBJ1-1, the CDR3 gives the full variable domain: SAVISQKPSRDICQRGTSLTIQCQVDSQVTMMFWYRQQPGQSLTLIATANQGSEATYESGFVIDKFPISRPNLTFSTLTVSNMSPEDSSIYLCSVELPRQNTEAFFGQGTRLTVV.

This clonotype was seen at least ten times. This sequence joins TRBV15 and TRBJ1-4; no definite D call. This CDR3 contains 13 residues. V lost 1 base and J 7 bases, leaving 7 bases between the germline ends. Per germline, CDR1 LNHNV and CDR2 YYDKDF (reference sequence). CDR3 loop: CATSRVPSEKLFF. The CDR3 DNA follows: TGTGCCACCAGCAGAGTCCCCAGTGAAAAACTGTTTTTT.

The DNA for the CDR3 is TGTGCCAGCAGCTTAGAGCTGGGACAGCCCCAGCATTTT. This translates into CASSLELGQPQHF. This rearrangement joins TRBV11-3 to TRBJ1-5; D gene unclear. Germline V gives CDR1 SGHNT, CDR2 YENEEA. Trimming removed 0 bases at V and 7 bases at J, with 7 bases between. The CDR3 is made up of 13 amino acids. The full variable domain, in which reference TRBV11-3 and TRBJ1-5 provide the parts outside the CDR3, is EAGVVQSPRYKIIEKKQPVAFWCNPISGHNTLYWYLQNLGQGPELLIRYENEEAVDDSQLPKDRFSAERLKGVDSTLKIQPAELGDSAVYLCASSLELGQPQHFGDGTRLSIL.

Only a few counts were recorded for this clonotype. The chain links TRBV5-5 to TRBJ2-5, with D hard to call. Trimming shortened V by 4 bases and J by 2 bases, and 12 bases separated the two germline ends. The CDR3 is made up of 14 amino acids. Looked up from germline, CDR1 is SGHKS and CDR2 is YYEKEE (reference sequence). CDR3 sequence reads: CASSRAGIQETQYF. CDR3 nucleotides: TGTGCCAGCAGCCGAGCAGGCATTCAAGAGACCCAGTACTTC.

In this sample, this clonotype turned up many times. The chain recombines TRBV30 with TRBJ1-1; D is unresolved. CDR1 is GTSNPN, CDR2 SVGIG, per germline (reference sequence). This CDR3 region has 13 residues. V was pared by 5 bases and J by 1 base, with 11 bases between. CDR3 nucleotides: TGTGCCTGGTTCGGCGGCGGGAACACTGAAGCTTTCTTT. Translating it yields CAWFGGGNTEAFF.

This clonotype was counted many times. This chain uses TRBV5-1 with TRBJ2-1; TRBD2 matches at 12 bases. The CDR3 contains 16 residues. J gave up 8 bases and V 4 bases, and 10 bases lay outside the gene matches. From germline, CDR1 is SGHRS and CDR2 YFSETQ. The CDR3 spells CASSTSSGGAGYEQFF. CDR3 sequence (DNA): TGCGCCAGCAGCACCTCTAGCGGGGGGGCCGGTTATGAGCAGTTCTTC. Combining the CDR3 with reference TRBV5-1 and TRBJ2-1 gives the whole variable domain KAGVTQTPRYLIKTRGQQVTLSCSPISGHRSVSWYQQTPGQGLQFLFEYFSETQRNKGNFPGRFSGRQFSNSRSEMNVSTLELGDSALYLCASSTSSGGAGYEQFFGPGTRLTVL.

This clonotype has a count of ten or more. The chain joins TRBV4-1 to TRBJ1-4; tentative D call: TRBD1 (6 bases). The germline V and J ends were trimmed by 1 base and 8 bases, with 11 bases remaining between them. CDR3 length: 14 residues. The germline V gene has CDR1 MGHRA and CDR2 YSYEKL. The CDR3 is CASSQAGTREKLFF. The CDR3 DNA sequence: TGCGCCAGCAGCCAAGCAGGGACACGGGAAAAACTGTTTTTT.

This clonotype was observed a few times. V gene TRBV2 combines with J gene TRBJ2-2; 7 bases align to TRBD1. The CDR3 is 16 residues long. Germline V gene sequence: CDR1 SNHLY, CDR2 FYNNEI. Unmatched junction bases numbered 4, after V lost 1 base and J lost 2 bases. The CDR3 reads CASSEGTGLNTGELFF. In DNA form, the CDR3 reads TGTGCCAGCAGTGAAGGGACAGGCCTAAACACCGGGGAGCTGTTTTTT. Full variable domain (remainder filled in from reference TRBV2 and TRBJ2-2): EPEVTQTPSHQVTQMGQEVILRCVPISNHLYFYWYRQILGQKVEFLVSFYNNEISEKSEIFDDQFSVERPDGSNFTLKIRSTKLEDSAMYFCASSEGTGLNTGELFFGEGSRLTVL.

V and J are TRBV7-8 and TRBJ2-3; 12 bases align to TRBD2. The CDR3 runs 16 residues. J was trimmed by 1 base and V by 5 bases; bases with no gene match: 4. From germline, CDR1 is SGHVS and CDR2 FQNEAQ. The chain's CDR3 is CASSDWTSGGTDTQYF. CDR3 nucleotides: TGTGCCAGCAGCGACTGGACTAGCGGGGGCACAGATACGCAGTATTTT.

The count of this clonotype is one. A much larger clone lies one base from this, so it may be a read error. CDR3 residues: CATAQNNEQFF. The DNA for the CDR3 is TGTGCCACGGCGCAGAACAATGAGCAGTTCTTC. The genes are TRBV24-1 and TRBJ2-1; D gene ambiguous. Trimming cost V 10 bases and J 5 bases, with 8 bases left between them. Germline V gene sequence: CDR1 KGHDR, CDR2 SFDVKD. This CDR3 spans 11 amino acids.

This clonotype has a handful of counts. The chain links TRBV20-1 to TRBJ1-3, with a possible D match to TRBD1 (6 bases). The CDR3 sequence is 11 residues long. Germline values: CDR1 DFQATT, CDR2 SNEGSKA (reference sequence). The germline V and J ends were trimmed by 2 bases and 10 bases, with 9 bases remaining between them. CDR3 sequence (DNA): TGCAGTGCTAGACAGGGGAGGACCATATATTTT. Amino acid sequence: CSARQGRTIYF.

V gene TRBV2 combines with J gene TRBJ2-5, with 12 bases identical to TRBD2. The germline gives CDR1 SNHLY, CDR2 FYNNEI. The CDR3 is 16 amino acids. Trimming at V came to 1 base and at J to 6 bases, leaving 6 bases not matched to a gene. The CDR3, as DNA: TGTGCCAGCAGTGAAGGACTAGCGGGAGTAGTGAAGACCCAGTACTTC. Translation: CASSEGLAGVVKTQYF.

This clonotype was found a few times. J is TRBJ2-1 and V is TRBV12-3 or TRBV12-4; perhaps TRBD1 as D (6 bases). There are 16 residues in the CDR3. Trimming shortened V by 6 bases and J by 2 bases, and 17 bases separated the two germline ends. The CDR3 DNA sequence: TGTGCCAGCAGGAAAACCGGGACAAAAACCTACAATGAGCAGTTCTTC. Translation: CASRKTGTKTYNEQFF.

V gene TRBV3-1 combines with J gene TRBJ2-1; TRBD2 agrees at 8 bases. Germline values: CDR1 LGHDT, CDR2 YNNKEL (reference sequence). J was trimmed by 15 bases and V by 5 bases; bases with no gene match: 9. The CDR3 has 12 amino acids. The CDR3 coding sequence is TGTGCCAGCAGCTTCAGCGGGAGAGTTCCGTTCTTC. It translates to CASSFSGRVPFF.

This clonotype was recorded at least ten times. This chain joins TRBV5-4 and TRBJ2-1, with 8 bases lining up with TRBD2. The CDR3 consists of 16 residues. After removal of 4 bases from V and 5 bases from J, the junction contained 11 bases not matched to a gene. CDR1 is SGHNT, CDR2 YYREEE, per germline (reference sequence). The CDR3 region has the DNA TGTGCCAGCAGCCCGCAGATAGCGGGAAGGAACAATGAGCAGTTCTTC. It codes for CASSPQIAGRNNEQFF.

This clonotype was counted at least ten times. The CDR3 sequence is CSVEGWGTADLTEAFF. CDR3 nucleotide sequence: TGCAGCGTTGAAGGGTGGGGGACTGCCGATCTTACTGAAGCTTTCTTT. The rearrangement uses TRBV29-1 and TRBJ1-1, with D perhaps matching TRBD1 (5 bases). The CDR3 extends over 16 amino acids. With 1 base removed from V and 5 bases from J, the gap between germline ends came to 20 bases. The germline CDR1 and CDR2 sequences are SQVTM and ANQGSEA.

This chain connects TRBV29-1 to TRBJ2-5; TRBD1 matches at 9 bases. This CDR3 has 14 amino acids. Germline values: CDR1 SQVTM, CDR2 ANQGSEA. J was trimmed by 5 bases and V by 4 bases; bases with no gene match: 8. As DNA, the CDR3 is TGCAGCGTTGCCCTGGGACAGGGAGGGGAGACCCAGTACTTC. Translation: CSVALGQGGETQYF.

This clonotype appeared many times. The chain couples TRBV6-6 to TRBJ2-5, with TRBD2 as a possible D gene (5 bases). The CDR3 runs to 14 residues. Between the trimmed V and J ends, which lost 4 bases and 1 base, there was a span of 10 bases. Germline CDR1 and CDR2: MNHNY and SVGAGI (reference sequence). The CDR3 DNA reads TGTGCCAGCAGTTTTCCCGGAGGCCAAGAGACCCAGTACTTC. This encodes CASSFPGGQETQYF.

Many counts were recorded for this clonotype. The genes are TRBV6-2 or TRBV6-3 and TRBJ2-1; 12 bases are shared with TRBD2. There are 16 residues in the CDR3. The trim removed 0 bases at V and 10 bases at J, leaving 7 bases unmatched. Germline CDR1 MNHEY, CDR2 SVGEGT. The CDR3 spells CASSYSGLAGQGEQFF. The CDR3 DNA follows: TGTGCCAGCAGTTACTCGGGACTAGCGGGCCAGGGGGAGCAGTTCTTC.

V usage is TRBV7-2 and J usage is TRBJ1-1; no reliable D call. CDR1 SGHTA and CDR2 FQGNSA come from the germline V gene. The length of the CDR3 is 14 residues. V was shortened by 4 bases and J by 0 bases, with 9 bases between the two germline ends. CDR3 protein: CASSSRVLNTEAFF. The DNA of the CDR3 is TGTGCCAGCAGCTCCAGAGTGTTGAACACTGAAGCTTTCTTT.

A few counts support this clonotype. The chain joins TRBV29-1 to TRBJ1-1; possible D gene TRBD1, 5 bases. Germline V gives CDR1 SQVTM, CDR2 ANQGSEA. The germline V and J ends were trimmed by 4 bases and 5 bases, with 14 bases remaining between them. This CDR3 spans 13 amino acids. Written as DNA, the CDR3 is TGCAGCGTTGGTAGGGTGGAGGGGACTGAAGCTTTCTTT. This encodes CSVGRVEGTEAFF.

This clonotype has at least ten counts. The V call is TRBV20-1, the J call TRBJ2-5; no clear D. The ends were cut back, 6 bases at V and 3 bases at J, with 20 bases in the middle. The CDR3 contains 15 residues. The V gene's germline CDR1 is DFQATT and CDR2 SNEGSKA (reference sequence). CDR3 nucleotide sequence: TGCAGTGCGATAATACCGGATAGTACCGAAGAGACCCAGTACTTC. This codes for CSAIIPDSTEETQYF.

This clonotype has ten or more counts. The chain links TRBV4-2 to TRBJ1-6; D is ambiguous. The CDR3 totals 12 residues. CDR1 and CDR2 (germline): LGHNA, YNFKEQ. The V and J ends lost 3 bases and 7 bases respectively, with 4 bases between them. CDR3 sequence (DNA): TGTGCCAGCAGCCAGGACAATTCACCCCTCCACTTT. It codes for CASSQDNSPLHF.

This clonotype was counted ten times or more. This CDR3 reads CASSRDSNTEAFF. The CDR3 DNA follows: TGTGCCAGTTCCAGAGATTCGAACACTGAAGCTTTCTTT. The rearrangement joins TRBV5-6 to TRBJ1-1; D is undetermined. The V end was cut by 8 bases, the J end by 1 base, with 12 bases between. CDR3 length equals 13 residues. CDR1 and CDR2 (germline): SGHDT, YYEEEE.

This chain uses TRBV11-3 with TRBJ2-1, with 9 bases fitting TRBD2. This CDR3 is built from 14 residues. The germline CDR1 and CDR2 sequences are SGHNT and YENEEA. Losses at the gene ends were 6 bases for V and 13 bases for J; bases not matched to a gene: 13. CDR3 sequence: CASSEVTSGSPQFF. The CDR3, as DNA: TGTGCCAGCAGTGAAGTCACTAGCGGGTCCCCCCAGTTCTTC.

The chain is built from TRBV11-2 and TRBJ1-1; 8 nucleotides match TRBD1. Germline V gene data show CDR1 as SGHAT and CDR2 as FQNNGV. This CDR3 has 16 amino acids. Germline trimming cut 4 bases from V and 1 base from J; bases unmatched to any gene: 8. The chain's CDR3 is CASSSAGGRGNTEAFF. The CDR3 nucleotides are TGTGCCAGCAGCTCCGCAGGGGGCCGAGGGAACACTGAAGCTTTCTTT.

Notes on this clonotype: A clone one base away is much larger, so this may be a read error. The conserved closing phenylalanine or tryptophan is absent in this CDR3, likely reflecting a read error. V gene TRBV6-4 combines with J gene TRBJ1-1, with 7 bases matching TRBD1. Germline CDR1 MRHNA, CDR2 SNTAGT. The CDR3 contains 13 residues. V lost 6 bases and J lost 1; bases outside the gene matches: 2. The CDR3 sequence: CASRGQQNTEAFI. CDR3 sequence (DNA): TGTGCCAGCAGGGGACAGCAGAACACTGAAGCTTTCATT.

This clonotype was seen at least ten times. The gene calls are TRBV7-9 and TRBJ2-1; perhaps TRBD2 as D (5 bases). This CDR3 is built from 17 residues. Germline values: CDR1 SEHNR, CDR2 FQNEAQ (reference sequence). The V and J ends lost 3 bases and 2 bases respectively, with 17 bases between them. In DNA, the CDR3 is TGTGCCAGCAGCTTCCTCCCGGGGAGCTACACCTACAATGAGCAGTTCTTC. It translates to CASSFLPGSYTYNEQFF.

In its sample, this clonotype was seen many times. V and J are TRBV3-1 and TRBJ2-1, with 7 nucleotides matching TRBD2. The CDR3 extends over 15 amino acids. The junction had 5 bases not matched to a gene; V was cut back by 5 bases and J by 1 base. Germline lookup yields CDR1 LGHDT and CDR2 YNNKEL (reference sequence). The CDR3 nucleotides are TGTGCCAGCAGCAAGAGCGGGGCTTCCTACAATGAGCAGTTCTTC. This codes for CASSKSGASYNEQFF.

This clonotype appeared many times. V gene TRBV6-6 combines with J gene TRBJ1-5; TRBD1 matches at 9 bases. The CDR3 runs to 13 residues. CDR1 and CDR2 (germline): MNHNY, SVGAGI (reference sequence). V was pared by 8 bases and J by 7 bases, with 6 bases of the junction left unmatched. The CDR3 sequence is CASGRQGEQPQHF. DNA of the CDR3: TGTGCCAGCGGCAGACAGGGGGAGCAGCCCCAGCATTTT.

The chain is built from TRBV11-2 and TRBJ2-3; 11 bases align to TRBD2. The CDR3 runs to 17 residues. Germline V gives CDR1 SGHAT, CDR2 FQNNGV. The ends lost 6 bases at V and 4 bases at J; junction bases unmatched: 12. DNA for the CDR3: TGTGCCAGCAGACAGCTTAGCGGGGGGGCCTTGGCAGATACGCAGTATTTT. This encodes CASRQLSGGALADTQYF.

This sequence joins TRBV15 and TRBJ2-1, with D unclear. Trimming took off 2 bases at V and 6 bases at J, with 8 bases between the two ends. The CDR3 has 13 amino acids. Looked up from germline, CDR1 is LNHNV and CDR2 is YYDKDF (reference sequence). The DNA for the CDR3 is TGTGCCACCAGCAGATGGTTGGGCAATGAGCAGTTCTTC. Translation: CATSRWLGNEQFF.